These 28 T cell receptor beta chains originate from one sample sequenced in a study of human T cells and chemical hapten exposure. TCRdb passed the RACE reads through MiXCR, listing each CDR3 protein once. The sample includes some 250,000 distinct CDR3 sequences, almost 8% of them seen just once. Documented time point: pre-sensitization, week 0. The treatment denotes: therapeutic diphenylcyclopropenone sensitization with weekly scalp DPC. Sequenced here: whole blood, sampled in connection with sensitization to the hapten diphenylcyclopropenone (DPC). The receptor source for this set is a man aged 18 to 29 with alopecia areata. Some clones in this sample may be carry-over from other donors' samples.

The chain recombines TRBV4-3 with TRBJ2-7; 7 bases agree with TRBD1. The CDR3 length is 13 residues. V shed 5 bases, J shed 4 bases, and the junction held 5 bases outside the gene matches. Germline V gene data show CDR1 as LGHNA and CDR2 as YSLEER. CDR3 in DNA: TGCGCCAGCAGCAAGGGACAGTTTTACGAGCAGTACTTC. Its translation is CASSKGQFYEQYF.

This clonotype was counted a few times. The CDR3 sequence is CSARVQPGPWQPQHF. The CDR3 DNA reads as TGCAGTGCTAGAGTGCAGCCGGGGCCGTGGCAGCCCCAGCATTTT. The V call is TRBV20-1, the J call TRBJ1-5, with D maybe TRBD1 (5 bases). Trimming removed 1 base from V and 7 bases from J, with 17 bases in between. The germline V gene encodes CDR1 DFQATT and CDR2 SNEGSKA (reference sequence). The CDR3 extends over 15 amino acids.

This clonotype was observed at least ten times. The J gene is TRBJ1-5, the V gene TRBV28; TRBD1 matches at 7 bases. V shed 6 bases and J 6 bases; nucleotides not matched to a gene: 2. CDR3 size: 12 residues. CDR1 is MDHEN, CDR2 SYDVKM, per germline. Here the CDR3 DNA reads TGTGCCAGCAGGACAGGGCTTCAGCCCCAGCATTTT. This codes for CASRTGLQPQHF. Drawing the rest from reference TRBV28 and TRBJ1-5, the complete variable domain is DVKVTQSSRYLVKRTGEKVFLECVQDMDHENMFWYRQDPGLGLRLIYFSYDVKMKEKGDIPEGYSVSREKKERFSLILESASTNQTSMYLCASRTGLQPQHFGDGTRLSIL.

This chain uses TRBV9 with TRBJ2-1; D may be TRBD1 (6 bases). This CDR3 has 15 amino acids. V gave up 0 bases and J gave up 4 bases, with 11 bases separating them. CDR1 is SGDLS and CDR2 is YYNGEE in the germline V gene. CDR3 nucleotide sequence: TGTGCCAGCAGCGTAGTTTGGACAGATTACAATGAGCAGTTCTTC. It specifies CASSVVWTDYNEQFF.

The CDR3 DNA reads as TGCGCCAGCAGCTTGGCGCAGGGAGTCGATGAGCAGTTCTTC. It translates to CASSLAQGVDEQFF. The V call is TRBV5-1, the J call TRBJ2-1, with D perhaps being TRBD1 or TRBD2 (5 bases each). CDR1 SGHRS and CDR2 YFSETQ come from the germline V gene. The length of the CDR3 is 14 residues. The V end was cut by 0 bases, the J end by 8 bases, with 12 bases between.

The CDR3 sequence is CASSLSGRTVGENIQYF. The CDR3 region has the DNA TGTGCCAGCAGCTTATCAGGCAGGACGGTGGGCGAAAACATTCAGTACTTC. The chain combines TRBV11-2 with TRBJ2-4; no clear D gene. Per the germline V gene, CDR1 is SGHAT and CDR2 is FQNNGV. The V gene lost 2 bases and the J gene lost 5 bases, with 19 bases spanning the gap. There are 17 residues in the CDR3.

This clonotype was found once. The chain links TRBV20-1 to TRBJ1-6, with D possibly matching TRBD1 (5 bases). The CDR3 sequence is 17 residues long. V lost 2 bases and J lost 1, with 15 bases in between. Germline lookup yields CDR1 DFQATT and CDR2 SNEGSKA (reference sequence). The CDR3 here is CSARFMLGGSYNSPLHF. The CDR3 nucleotides read TGCAGTGCTAGATTTATGTTGGGGGGATCCTATAATTCACCCCTCCACTTT.

V gene TRBV29-1 combines with J gene TRBJ1-2; TRBD1 agrees at 7 bases. With V trimmed by 5 bases and J by 6 bases, 9 bases remained unmatched. Germline CDR1 reads SQVTM; CDR2 reads ANQGSEA. The CDR3 runs to 13 residues. The DNA of the CDR3 is TGCAGCGTTATTCCCAGGGACAGCGATGGCTACACCTTC. This codes for CSVIPRDSDGYTF.

This clonotype was observed a few times. CDR3 nucleotides: TGTGCCAGCAGCCCAGGGGATTTTAACTATGGCTACACCTTC. It encodes CASSPGDFNYGYTF. This rearrangement joins TRBV7-8 to TRBJ1-2; TRBD1 is a possible D gene (6 bases). This CDR3 spans 14 amino acids. Germline V gene sequence: CDR1 SGHVS, CDR2 FQNEAQ. V lost 5 bases and J 1 base, leaving 11 bases between the germline ends.

Concerning this clonotype itself: A much larger clone differs from this one at a single base, so this may be a read error. The V and J genes are TRBV28 and TRBJ2-7, with a possible D match to TRBD1 (5 bases). This CDR3 comprises 15 residues. Between the trimmed V and J ends, which lost 0 bases and 0 bases, there was a span of 9 bases. CDR1 and CDR2 (germline): MDHEN, SYDVKM. CDR3 nucleotide sequence: TGTGCCAGCAGTTTATGGACAGTGAGCTCCTACGAGCAGTACTTC. This encodes CASSLWTVSSYEQYF.

V gene TRBV4-1 combines with J gene TRBJ1-3; 7 bases are shared with TRBD1. There are 16 residues in the CDR3. Losses at the gene ends were 3 bases for V and 1 base for J; bases not matched to a gene: 6. Germline CDR1 MGHRA, CDR2 YSYEKL. In DNA form, the CDR3 reads TGCGCCAGCAGCCAGACCCTGGGACAGTCTGGAAACACCATATATTTT. Its translation: CASSQTLGQSGNTIYF.

This clonotype has only a few counts. The CDR3 nucleotides read TGCGCCAGCAGCCCCGGGACAGGGGGCGAGCAGTACGTC. This sequence encodes CASSPGTGGEQYV. V usage is TRBV4-3 and J usage is TRBJ2-7; 11 positions match TRBD1. V dropped 4 bases and J dropped 6; count of bases not matched to a gene: 2. Germline CDR1 and CDR2: LGHNA and YSLEER. This CDR3 is built from 13 residues.

In its sample, this clonotype was seen a few times. The V call is TRBV5-6, the J call TRBJ1-6, with 7 bases fitting TRBD1. This CDR3 has 15 residues. Germline CDR1 and CDR2: SGHDT and YYEEEE. J lost 5 bases, V lost 4 bases, and 6 bases had no gene match. CDR3 bases: TGTGCCAGCAGCCGGACACAGGGGAATAATTCACCCCTCCACTTT. Protein sequence: CASSRTQGNNSPLHF.

On this clonotype itself: A much larger clone sits a single nucleotide away, making a read error possible. This chain uses TRBV7-9 with TRBJ2-2; D gene uncertain. Germline CDR1 SEHNR, CDR2 FQNEAQ (reference sequence). V was trimmed by 1 base and J by 1 base, leaving 7 bases between them. CDR3 size: 15 residues. DNA of the CDR3: TGTGCCAGCAGCTTAGACACACGGAACACCGGGGAGCTGTTTTTT. It specifies CASSLDTRNTGELFF.

This clonotype was detected a few times. CDR3 amino acids: CSVERDTYNEQFF. In DNA form, the CDR3 reads TGCAGCGTTGAGCGGGACACCTACAATGAGCAGTTCTTC. This chain connects TRBV29-1 to TRBJ2-1; D might be TRBD1 or TRBD2, each matching 6 bases. CDR1 SQVTM and CDR2 ANQGSEA come from the germline V gene. The CDR3 has 13 amino acids. With 3 bases removed from V and 2 bases from J, the gap between germline ends came to 8 bases.

With regard to this clonotype: With a much larger clone just one base away, this may be a read error. The chain joins TRBV7-2 to TRBJ1-3; D unclear. Germline CDR1 reads SGHTA; CDR2 reads FQGNSA. The CDR3 totals 15 residues. V lost 5 bases and J lost 5, with 16 bases in between. The CDR3 loop reads CASSQQPEPRNTIYF. Here the CDR3 DNA reads TGTGCCAGCAGCCAGCAACCGGAACCCAGAAACACCATATATTTT.

The chain recombines TRBV6-6 with TRBJ1-1; D is undetermined. Germline loops: CDR1 MNHNY, CDR2 SVGAGI (reference sequence). Trimming pared 2 bases from V and 8 bases from J, leaving 9 bases between. This CDR3 has 12 amino acids. The CDR3 coding sequence is TGTGCCAGCAGTTACAGGGAGGCGGAAGCTTTCTTT. Translated: CASSYREAEAFF.

The chain joins TRBV11-2 to TRBJ1-6, with D perhaps TRBD1 (6 bases). Trimming shortened V by 7 bases and J by 4 bases, and 14 bases separated the two germline ends. Per the germline V gene, CDR1 is SGHAT and CDR2 is FQNNGV. This CDR3 has 15 residues. The DNA for the CDR3 is TGTGCCAGCACCCATGGACAGCGGTATAATTCACCCCTCCACTTT. This encodes CASTHGQRYNSPLHF. The entire variable domain, with the rest obtained from reference TRBV11-2 and TRBJ1-6, is as follows: EAGVAQSPRYKIIEKRQSVAFWCNPISGHATLYWYQQILGQGPKLLIQFQNNGVVDDSQLPKDRFSAERLKGVDSTLKIQPAKLEDSAVYLCASTHGQRYNSPLHFGNGTRLTVT.

Ten or more counts support this clonotype. The rearrangement uses TRBV6-5 and TRBJ2-1, with TRBD1 matching over 7 bases. The germline CDR1 and CDR2 sequences are MNHEY and SVGAGI. J gave up 6 bases and V 2 bases, and 4 bases lay outside the gene matches. The CDR3 spans 14 residues. CDR3 nucleotide sequence: TGTGCCAGCAGTTACCACAGGGGTGGCAATGAGCAGTTCTTC. Amino acid sequence: CASSYHRGGNEQFF.

There are many counts of this clonotype. J is TRBJ2-2 and V is TRBV11-1, with 7 bases matching TRBD1. V lost 5 bases and J lost 1; bases outside the gene matches: 4. The germline V gene encodes CDR1 SGHAT and CDR2 FQDESV (reference sequence). The CDR3 spans 15 residues. CDR3 bases: TGTGCCAGCAGCCCGAACAGGGGGAACACCGGGGAGCTGTTTTTT. Encoded protein: CASSPNRGNTGELFF.

This clonotype has ten or more counts. V gene TRBV6-2 or TRBV6-3 combines with J gene TRBJ1-5, with no clear D. This CDR3 is 12 amino acids long. Trimming took off 5 bases at V and 3 bases at J, with 5 bases between the two ends. CDR1 and CDR2 from the germline V gene are MNHEY and SVGEGT. The CDR3 bases are TGTGCCAGCAGTCTTTTCAATCAGCCCCAGCATTTT. Its translation is CASSLFNQPQHF.

This clonotype was recorded a few times. The chain combines TRBV28 with TRBJ2-5; the D gene is possibly TRBD2 (6 bases). This CDR3 has 14 amino acids. V lost 3 bases, J lost 9 bases, and 17 bases lay in between. Per the germline V gene, CDR1 is MDHEN and CDR2 is SYDVKM. The CDR3 spells CASSLERALMAQYF. Here the CDR3 DNA reads TGTGCCAGCAGTTTGGAGCGGGCCTTAATGGCCCAGTACTTC.

CDR3 sequence reads: CASSVMNEQFF. The CDR3 DNA reads as TGTGCCAGCAGTGTTATGAATGAGCAGTTCTTC. V is TRBV2 and J is TRBJ2-1; no clear D. V shed 4 bases and J shed 7 bases, with 5 bases lying between them. CDR1 is SNHLY and CDR2 is FYNNEI in the germline V gene. The CDR3 is made up of 11 amino acids.

The chain carries TRBV6-5 and TRBJ2-3, with 9 bases aligning to TRBD1. Germline V CDR1 and CDR2: MNHEY, SVGAGI. J lost 3 bases, V lost 7 bases, and 11 bases had no gene match. The CDR3 contains 16 residues. This CDR3 reads CASNPFRDRVTDTQYF. CDR3 nucleotides: TGTGCCAGCAACCCTTTCCGGGACAGGGTAACAGATACGCAGTATTTT.

The rearrangement links TRBV28 to TRBJ1-5; D uncertain. Trimming removed 3 bases at V and 9 bases at J, with 12 bases between. The germline gives CDR1 MDHEN, CDR2 SYDVKM. The CDR3 is 13 residues long. CDR3 amino acids: CASSFSDFRPQHF. The CDR3 bases are TGTGCCAGCAGTTTCTCCGATTTTAGGCCCCAGCATTTT.

The chain couples TRBV3-1 to TRBJ1-4; no reliable D call. Trimming took 3 bases from V and 8 from J, leaving 13 bases between them. The CDR3 consists of 14 residues. Germline V gene data show CDR1 as LGHDT and CDR2 as YNNKEL (reference sequence). This chain's CDR3 is CASSQEGRREKLFF. CDR3 nucleotide sequence: TGTGCCAGCAGCCAGGAGGGCCGGAGAGAAAAACTGTTTTTT.

CDR3 DNA: TGTGCCAGCAGTTATACAACAGGGGCTGGGGCCAACGTCCTGACTTTC. Its translation: CASSYTTGAGANVLTF. This chain links TRBV12-3 or TRBV12-4 with TRBJ2-6; 7 bases fit TRBD1. V dropped 4 bases and J dropped 2; count of bases not matched to a gene: 5. This CDR3 region has 16 residues.

The sample holds many counts of this clonotype. This chain connects TRBV29-1 to TRBJ2-1; 8 nucleotides agree with TRBD1. This CDR3 is built from 14 residues. From germline, CDR1 is SQVTM and CDR2 ANQGSEA. Trimming took 6 bases from V and 5 from J; bases not matched to a gene: 9. DNA of the CDR3: TGCAGCGTCGTCGGACAGGGACCCGACAATGAGCAGTTCTTC. It encodes CSVVGQGPDNEQFF.